In its sample, the clone carrying this TCR beta chain was seen once. Original processing methods: Amplified reference gene primers provided the basis for estimating nucleated cell counts. Some clones are missing from TCRdb's copy, which holds only in-frame ones; the method was immunoSEQ multiplex PCR. V, J and clone size were drawn from that table, and D and trimming were deduced from the DNA. The repertoire holds about 120,000 clones, with 75% to 85% as singletons. This sample is drawn from a study of blood T cell repertoires in COVID-19. Study-level information: Acute and convalescent COVID-19 specimens originated in the United States, Italy and Spain. The cDNA or gDNA used as material had been derived from T cells, B-cell-depleted T cells, or PBMCs.

The sequenced material came from peripheral blood. This receptor was identified in a human donor in a cohort sampled during active COVID-19.

The CDR3 sequence is CASSASLAGSYNEQFF. The CDR3 nucleotides read TGTGCCAGCAGCGCCTCACTAGCGGGCTCCTACAATGAGCAGTTCTTC. The gene calls are TRBV11-2 and TRBJ2-1, with 9 bases identical to TRBD2. Trimming at V came to 5 bases and at J to 0 bases, leaving 5 bases not matched to a gene. CDR1 and CDR2 (germline): SGHAT, FQNNGV. CDR3 length: 16 amino acids.